This TCR beta chain was sequenced in a study of cytomegalovirus exposure and HLA in healthy donors. The PCR employed 60 Vbeta primers together with 13 Jbeta primers. Assay: immunoSEQ multiplex PCR; the TCRdb copy retains only in-frame clones and omits some. Recorded for this sample: tens of thousands of clones. The CDR3 is 14 residues long. Germline V gene sequence: CDR1 MRHNA, CDR2 SNTAGT. V was pared by 3 bases and J by 4 bases, with 1 base of the junction left unmatched. This chain connects TRBV6-4 to TRBJ2-3; 10 positions match TRBD2. Specimen: PBMCs. The clonotype was recovered from a woman aged 60-75 years in good health and CMV-seropositive. The CDR3: CASSEGTSADTQYF. The CDR3 nucleotides are TGTGCCAGCAGTGAGGGGACTAGCGCAGATACGCAGTATTTT.